The present entry profiles one T cell receptor (beta chain) with its context. This record belongs to a study of technical replicates of blood from a few donors. Profiling relied on immunoSEQ multiplex PCR, and the TCRdb table lists in-frame clones only, not all of them. The sample contains around 74,000 clones, approximately 86% of which appear only once. Germline CDR1 reads SQVTM; CDR2 reads ANQGSEA. The CDR3 consists of 13 residues. The V and J ends lost 7 bases and 1 base respectively, with 13 bases between them. This clonotype was obtained from a human donor in good health. Some clones in this sample may be carry-over from other donors' samples. V and J are TRBV29-1 and TRBJ1-1; tentatively, D is TRBD1 (5 bases). Sequenced: PBMCs. The CDR3 is CSARPGGNTEAFF. The DNA of the CDR3 is TGCAGCGCCCGCCCGGGGGGGAACACTGAAGCTTTCTTT.